One and the same sample provided the 23 T cell receptor beta chains below, sequenced in a study of cytomegalovirus exposure and HLA in healthy donors. Generated by immunoSEQ multiplex PCR, the TCRdb table keeps only in-frame clones and is missing some. The profile shows roughly 52,000 clones, roughly 93% of them singletons. Sequencing was carried out using PBMCs. The receptors were sampled from a woman aged 18-35 years in good health and CMV-seropositive.

DNA of the CDR3: TGTGCCAGCAGCAGCGGGACAGGGGGCGATGGCTACACCTTC. This translates into CASSSGTGGDGYTF. V is TRBV7-8 and J is TRBJ1-2, with TRBD1 identical over 12 bases. Germline CDR1 is SGHVS and CDR2 is FQNEAQ. CDR3 length: 14 amino acids. Germline trimming cut 5 bases from V and 6 bases from J; bases unmatched to any gene: 4.

This sequence joins TRBV4-3 and TRBJ1-3, with D hard to call. V was pared by 0 bases and J by 4 bases, with 7 bases between. The germline V gene encodes CDR1 LGHNA and CDR2 YSLEER. CDR3 length: 14 residues. CDR3 nucleotide sequence: TGCGCCAGCAGCCAAGATTCGGGGGGAAACACCATATATTTT. It yields the protein CASSQDSGGNTIYF.

The rearrangement links TRBV4-3 to TRBJ2-1; a weak D match, TRBD2 (5 bases). V lost 0 bases, J lost 3 bases, and 6 bases lay in between. Looked up from germline, CDR1 is LGHNA and CDR2 is YSLEER. The CDR3 has 14 amino acids. CDR3: CASSQEGSYNEQFF. CDR3 nucleotide sequence: TGCGCCAGCAGCCAAGAGGGGAGCTACAATGAGCAGTTCTTC.

The rearrangement joins TRBV5-1 to TRBJ1-3; TRBD1 aligns across 7 bases. Losses at the gene ends were 0 bases for V and 5 bases for J; bases not matched to a gene: 2. The length of the CDR3 is 14 residues. Germline assignment: CDR1 SGHRS and CDR2 YFSETQ. The CDR3 sequence: CASSLGQGRNTIYF. The CDR3 coding sequence is TGCGCCAGCAGCTTGGGACAGGGACGAAACACCATATATTTT.

V gene TRBV28 combines with J gene TRBJ1-4; maybe TRBD1 (5 bases). The germline V gene has CDR1 MDHEN and CDR2 SYDVKM. The V end was cut by 3 bases, the J end by 5 bases, with 10 bases between. This CDR3 is built from 14 residues. CDR3 protein: CASSFGARNEKLFF. Here the CDR3 DNA reads TGTGCCAGCAGTTTTGGGGCAAGGAATGAAAAACTGTTTTTT.

The rearrangement uses TRBV2 and TRBJ2-1, with D perhaps matching TRBD2 (5 bases). In germline, CDR1 is SNHLY, CDR2 FYNNEI. The CDR3 sequence is 17 residues long. The V gene lost 7 bases and the J gene lost 6 bases, with 25 bases spanning the gap. CDR3 sequence (DNA): TGTGCCAGCAACGATCGGCTCCTAGCCCTTGGAGGCAATGAGCAGTTCTTC. Translated: CASNDRLLALGGNEQFF. The whole variable domain, filled in from reference TRBV2 and TRBJ2-1, reads EPEVTQTPSHQVTQMGQEVILRCVPISNHLYFYWYRQILGQKVEFLVSFYNNEISEKSEIFDDQFSVERPDGSNFTLKIRSTKLEDSAMYFCASNDRLLALGGNEQFFGPGTRLTVL.

V usage is TRBV4-1 and J usage is TRBJ1-2; tentative D call: TRBD1 (5 bases). V was cut by 1 base and J by 3 bases, with 15 bases left in between. CDR3 length equals 16 residues. Germline loops: CDR1 MGHRA, CDR2 YSYEKL. CDR3 DNA: TGCGCCAGCAGCCAAGCTCCCGGGGGGTCAGACTATGGCTACACCTTC. Translation gives CASSQAPGGSDYGYTF.

This clone was found a few times. The rearrangement links TRBV11-2 to TRBJ2-1; D is unresolved. CDR3 length: 15 residues. The germline CDR1 and CDR2 sequences are SGHAT and FQNNGV. Trimming cost V 6 bases and J 2 bases, with 14 bases left between them. This CDR3 is CASRPTARAYNEQFF. The DNA of the CDR3 is TGTGCCAGCAGACCCACCGCCCGGGCCTACAATGAGCAGTTCTTC.

V and J are TRBV29-1 and TRBJ1-5; D possibly corresponds to TRBD1 (5 bases). CDR1 is SQVTM, CDR2 ANQGSEA, per germline. Between the trimmed V and J ends, which lost 6 bases and 0 bases, there was a span of 9 bases. The CDR3 runs 13 residues. The CDR3 sequence is CSVMTDSNQPQHF. The CDR3 DNA sequence: TGCAGCGTAATGACAGATAGCAATCAGCCCCAGCATTTT.

This chain links TRBV15 with TRBJ2-5, with 12 bases aligning to TRBD2. This CDR3 spans 13 amino acids. Germline CDR1 and CDR2: LNHNV and YYDKDF (reference sequence). V lost 8 bases and J lost 3; bases outside the gene matches: 1. CDR3 in DNA: TGTGCCACCCGGACTAGCGGGGAAGAGACCCAGTACTTC. Its protein product is CATRTSGEETQYF.

J is TRBJ1-1 and V is TRBV9; D uncertain. The CDR3 is 15 residues long. V lost 0 bases, J lost 0 bases, and 9 bases lay in between. The germline gives CDR1 SGDLS, CDR2 YYNGEE. CDR3 DNA: TGTGCCAGCAGCGTAGGTTCGGTATTGAACACTGAAGCTTTCTTT. Translation gives CASSVGSVLNTEAFF. Variable domain in full (rest from reference TRBV9 and TRBJ1-1): DSGVTQTPKHLITATGQRVTLRCSPRSGDLSVYWYQQSLDQGLQFLIQYYNGEERAKGNILERFSAQQFPDLHSELNLSSLELGDSALYFCASSVGSVLNTEAFFGQGTRLTVV.

Only one count was recorded for this clone. This chain connects TRBV21-1 to TRBJ2-1; TRBD2, the table's D call, lacks a check against the DNA. TRBV21-1 is tagged as a pseudogene. The CDR3 spans 14 residues. CDR3 sequence reads: CASPPGTLTNEQFF. CDR3 DNA: TGTGCCAGCCCCCCCGGGACTCTTACTAATGAGCAGTTCTTC.

The chain couples TRBV7-6 to TRBJ2-1; the D gene is possibly TRBD2 (7 bases). The CDR3 is made up of 17 amino acids. The germline CDR1 and CDR2 sequences are SGHVS and FNYEAQ. Trimming pared 5 bases from V and 0 bases from J, leaving 17 bases between. This CDR3 reads CASSPGLADSSYNEQFF. In nucleotides, the CDR3 is TGTGCCAGCAGCCCTGGGCTAGCGGACAGCTCCTACAATGAGCAGTTCTTC.

The chain has TRBV4-3 and TRBJ2-7; 9 bases match TRBD1. This CDR3 region has 13 residues. Germline V lookup: CDR1 LGHNA, CDR2 YSLEER. With V trimmed by 5 bases and J by 7 bases, 6 bases remained unmatched. This chain's CDR3 is CASSGGQGREQYF. CDR3 nucleotides: TGCGCCAGCAGCGGGGGACAGGGCCGAGAGCAGTACTTC.

The chain joins TRBV9 to TRBJ1-6; 8 bases map to TRBD1. From germline, CDR1 is SGDLS and CDR2 YYNGEE. This CDR3 comprises 15 residues. After removal of 0 bases from V and 6 bases from J, the junction contained 2 bases not matched to a gene. The CDR3 is CASSVGGTGNSPLHF. The CDR3 nucleotides read TGTGCCAGCAGCGTAGGGGGGACAGGTAATTCACCCCTCCACTTT. The full variable domain, in which reference TRBV9 and TRBJ1-6 provide the parts outside the CDR3, is DSGVTQTPKHLITATGQRVTLRCSPRSGDLSVYWYQQSLDQGLQFLIQYYNGEERAKGNILERFSAQQFPDLHSELNLSSLELGDSALYFCASSVGGTGNSPLHFGNGTRLTVT.

This chain connects TRBV19 to TRBJ1-5; 7 bases are shared with TRBD1. Germline-derived CDR1 and CDR2 are LNHDA and SQIVND (reference sequence). J lost 0 bases, V lost 6 bases, and 5 bases had no gene match. The CDR3 sequence is 15 residues long. CDR3 sequence (DNA): TGTGCCAGTAGGGGGGACAGCCATAGCAATCAGCCCCAGCATTTT. Translated: CASRGDSHSNQPQHF.

This clone was seen more than once but under ten times. The V and J genes are TRBV5-6 and TRBJ1-2; TRBD1 matches at 8 bases. CDR3 length equals 16 residues. CDR1 and CDR2 from the germline V gene are SGHDT and YYEEEE. V lost 4 bases to trimming and J lost 2 bases; unmatched junction nucleotides: 10. The CDR3 spells CASSQSGRQGNYGYTF. The CDR3 DNA reads as TGTGCCAGCAGCCAATCCGGTAGACAGGGGAACTATGGCTACACCTTC.

The rearrangement uses TRBV4-3 and TRBJ1-3; D is unclear. CDR3 size: 13 residues. Germline-derived CDR1 and CDR2 are LGHNA and YSLEER. Trimming removed 0 bases at V and 4 bases at J, with 4 bases between. CDR3 sequence (DNA): TGCGCCAGCAGCCAAGAAAGCGGAAACACCATATATTTT. Translation gives CASSQESGNTIYF.

The chain carries TRBV19 and TRBJ1-6, with 7 bases identical to TRBD1. CDR1 and CDR2 (germline): LNHDA, SQIVND (reference sequence). The CDR3 is 16 amino acids. Trimming cost V 6 bases and J 6 bases; bases outside gene matches: 11. DNA for the CDR3: TGTGCCAGTAGCACCACCGGGACAGACCTTAATTCACCCCTCCACTTT. Amino acids: CASSTTGTDLNSPLHF.

The J gene is TRBJ1-1, the V gene TRBV19; TRBD1 matches 7 bases. The CDR3 is made up of 14 amino acids. Germline trimming cut 2 bases from V and 0 bases from J; bases unmatched to any gene: 0. Germline values: CDR1 LNHDA, CDR2 SQIVND (reference sequence). The CDR3 nucleotides are TGTGCCAGTAGTATAACAGGGGTGAACACTGAAGCTTTCTTT. Its translation is CASSITGVNTEAFF.

This sequence joins TRBV6-5 and TRBJ1-2; D perhaps matches TRBD1 (5 bases). V was pared by 5 bases and J by 6 bases, with 16 bases between. The germline V gene has CDR1 MNHEY and CDR2 SVGAGI. The CDR3 totals 14 residues. CDR3 sequence (DNA): TGTGCCAGCAGTCCCCAGGGTGGGATGGATGGCTACACCTTC. Its translation is CASSPQGGMDGYTF.

The V and J genes are TRBV15 and TRBJ2-5; D is undetermined. This CDR3 is 13 amino acids long. Germline CDR1 LNHNV, CDR2 YYDKDF (reference sequence). V was pared by 0 bases and J by 7 bases, with 9 bases between. CDR3 sequence reads: CATSRDYLGTQYF. The CDR3 nucleotides read TGTGCCACCAGCAGAGATTACCTAGGGACCCAGTACTTC.

This clone came up once. V and J are TRBV9 and TRBJ2-3; possible D gene TRBD2, 6 bases. This CDR3 contains 13 residues. Trimming shortened V by 0 bases and J by 4 bases, and 6 bases separated the two germline ends. CDR1 is SGDLS, CDR2 YYNGEE, per germline. This CDR3 is CASSVAGADTQYF. CDR3 bases: TGTGCCAGCAGCGTAGCGGGGGCAGATACGCAGTATTTT.